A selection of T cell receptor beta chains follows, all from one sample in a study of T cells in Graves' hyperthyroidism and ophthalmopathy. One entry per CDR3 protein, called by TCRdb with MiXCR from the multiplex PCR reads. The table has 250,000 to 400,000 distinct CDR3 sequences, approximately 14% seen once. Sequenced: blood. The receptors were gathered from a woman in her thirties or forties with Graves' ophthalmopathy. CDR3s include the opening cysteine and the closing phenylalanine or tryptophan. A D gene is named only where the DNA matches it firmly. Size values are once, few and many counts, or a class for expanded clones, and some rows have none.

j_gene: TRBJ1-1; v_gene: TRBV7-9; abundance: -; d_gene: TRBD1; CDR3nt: TGTGCCAGCAGCTTTGACAGGGGAACTGAAGCTTTCTTT; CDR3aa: CASSFDRGTEAFF
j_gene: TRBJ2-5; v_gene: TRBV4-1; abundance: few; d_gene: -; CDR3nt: TGCGCCAGCAGCCAAGATCGCGGGGCCATCCAAGAGACCCAGTACTTC; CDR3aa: CASSQDRGAIQETQYF
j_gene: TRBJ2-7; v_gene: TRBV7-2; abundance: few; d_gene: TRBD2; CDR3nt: TGTGCCAGCAGCTTAGTCAAAAGAAGCGGGAGGGCCCTCCAGGAGCAGTACTTC; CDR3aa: CASSLVKRSGRALQEQYF
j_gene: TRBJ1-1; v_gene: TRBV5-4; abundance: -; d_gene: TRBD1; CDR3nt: TGTGCCAGCAGCCGTATCGACAGGGGCAAAGAAGCTTTCTTT; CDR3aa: CASSRIDRGKEAFF
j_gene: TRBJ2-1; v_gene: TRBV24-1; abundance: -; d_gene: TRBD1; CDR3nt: TGTGCCACCAGCGCGGACAGGATTAACAATGAGCAGTTCTTC; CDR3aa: CATSADRINNEQFF
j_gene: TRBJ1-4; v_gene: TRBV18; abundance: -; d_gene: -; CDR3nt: TGTGCCAGCTCACCAGGGGGGGCAACTAATGAAAAACTGTTTTTT; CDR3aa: CASSPGGATNEKLFF
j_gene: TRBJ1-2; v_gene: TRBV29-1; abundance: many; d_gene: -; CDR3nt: TGCAGCGTTGTTACAACCCACTATGGCTACACCTTC; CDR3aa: CSVVTTHYGYTF
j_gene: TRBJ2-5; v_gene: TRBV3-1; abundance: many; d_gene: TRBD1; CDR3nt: TGTGCCAGCAGCCCCCGGACAGGGAGTTTGGAGACCCAGTACTTC; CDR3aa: CASSPRTGSLETQYF
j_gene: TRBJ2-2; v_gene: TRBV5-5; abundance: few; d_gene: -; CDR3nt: TGTGCCAGCAGCTTCAAACTCGGGGAGCTGTTTTTT; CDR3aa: CASSFKLGELFF
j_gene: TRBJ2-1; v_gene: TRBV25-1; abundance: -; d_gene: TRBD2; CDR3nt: TGTGCCAGCAGTGAATATGGGGTTGTGGGGCTAGCGGAGCCCTACAATGAGCAGTTCTTC; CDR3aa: CASSEYGVVGLAEPYNEQFF
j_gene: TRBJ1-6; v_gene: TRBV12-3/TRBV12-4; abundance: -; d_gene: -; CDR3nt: TGTGCCAGCAGCCAAGATAATCCGCGAATTTCACCCCTCCACTTT; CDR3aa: CASSQDNPRISPLHF
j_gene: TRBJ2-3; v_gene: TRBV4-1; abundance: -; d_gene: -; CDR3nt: TGCGCCAGCAGCCAAGATCCCCAGGGGCTAGATACGCAGTATTTT; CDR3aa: CASSQDPQGLDTQYF
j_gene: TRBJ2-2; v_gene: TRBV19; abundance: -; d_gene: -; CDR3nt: TGTGCCAGTAGTCCGGGACATCGCACCGGGGAGCTGTTTTTT; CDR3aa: CASSPGHRTGELFF
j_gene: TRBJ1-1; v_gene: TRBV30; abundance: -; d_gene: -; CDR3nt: TGTGCCGGTCCGGGACGGAGGAACACTGAAGCTTTCTTT; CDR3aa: CAGPGRRNTEAFF
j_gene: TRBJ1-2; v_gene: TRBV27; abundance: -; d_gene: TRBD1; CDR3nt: TGTGCCAGCAGAGTCTCTAGGACAGGGGCTGACCGCTATGGCTACACCTTC; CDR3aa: CASRVSRTGADRYGYTF
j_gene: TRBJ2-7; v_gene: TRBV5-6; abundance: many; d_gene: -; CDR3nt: TGTGCCAGCAGCTTTGAGGCCAAGGGATACGAGCAGTACTTC; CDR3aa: CASSFEAKGYEQYF
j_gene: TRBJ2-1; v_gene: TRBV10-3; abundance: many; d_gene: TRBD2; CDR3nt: TGTGCCATCAGTGAAGCGGGGGGACTTTGGTACAATGAGCAGTTCTTC; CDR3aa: CAISEAGGLWYNEQFF